Each of the 5 T cell receptor beta chains below was sequenced from the same sample in a study of T and B cells in COVID-19 patients. TRB was amplified from about 250-500 ng of blood genomic DNA. Multiplex PCR with BIOMED2 TRB-A/B primer pools amplified TRB rearrangements. TCRdb redid the calling of the multiplex PCR reads with MiXCR, one entry per CDR3 protein. The data hold roughly 4,100 distinct CDR3 sequences, with under 30% observed a single time. Sequenced: blood. The receptor set was obtained from a human donor with active COVID-19.

By its share, this clonotype is medium-sized (0.01 to 0.1%). The gene calls are TRBV19 and TRBJ2-1; the D gene is possibly TRBD1 (6 bases). Trimming left V 8 bases short and J 0 bases short, with 11 bases between. Germline lookup yields CDR1 LNHDA and CDR2 SQIVND (reference sequence). The CDR3 contains 14 residues. The CDR3 coding sequence is TGTGCCAGTCAGGGACAAAACTCCTACAATGAGCAGTTCTTC. Its protein is CASQGQNSYNEQFF.

The chain joins TRBV7-2 to TRBJ2-7; 9 nucleotides line up with TRBD1. J gave up 5 bases and V 0 bases, and 5 bases lay outside the gene matches. This CDR3 has 15 residues. Germline loops: CDR1 SGHTA, CDR2 FQGNSA. CDR3 bases: TGTGCCAGCAGCTTAGCCGGGACAGGGATCCACGAGCAGTACTTC. Protein: CASSLAGTGIHEQYF.

In regard to this clonotype: A much bigger clone sits one base away, suggesting this may be a read error. CDR3 in amino acids: CASSLVAAQETQYF. The CDR3 bases are TGTGCCAGTAGTTTAGTGGCAGCCCAAGAGACCCAGTACTTC. The rearrangement uses TRBV19 and TRBJ2-5; D is unclear. CDR3 length equals 14 residues. V was clipped by 5 bases and J by 1 base, with 11 bases between them. Germline assignment: CDR1 LNHDA and CDR2 SQIVND (reference sequence).

This clonotype is medium-sized. The V call is TRBV30, the J call TRBJ1-2; 7 bases map to TRBD1. Germline V gene data show CDR1 as GTSNPN and CDR2 as SVGIG (reference sequence). The V and J ends lost 3 bases and 5 bases, in that order; junction bases with no gene match: 9. The CDR3 extends over 14 amino acids. The CDR3 coding sequence is TGTGCCTGGAGATCCTACAGGGGTGGGTATGGCTACACCTTC. It translates to CAWRSYRGGYGYTF.

The gene calls are TRBV14 and TRBJ2-2, with 8 bases aligning to TRBD2. The trim removed 3 bases at V and 6 bases at J, leaving 6 bases unmatched. The CDR3 extends over 15 amino acids. The germline gives CDR1 SGHDN, CDR2 FVKESK. The CDR3 DNA reads TGTGCCAGCAGCCAGTTGGCTAGCGGGTCCGGGGAGCTGTTTTTT. Encoded protein: CASSQLASGSGELFF. The variable domain in full, completed from reference TRBV14 and TRBJ2-2, reads EAGVTQFPSHSVIEKGQTVTLRCDPISGHDNLYWYRRVMGKEIKFLLHFVKESKQDESGMPNNRFLAERTGGTYSTLKVQPAELEDSGVYFCASSQLASGSGELFFGEGSRLTVL.